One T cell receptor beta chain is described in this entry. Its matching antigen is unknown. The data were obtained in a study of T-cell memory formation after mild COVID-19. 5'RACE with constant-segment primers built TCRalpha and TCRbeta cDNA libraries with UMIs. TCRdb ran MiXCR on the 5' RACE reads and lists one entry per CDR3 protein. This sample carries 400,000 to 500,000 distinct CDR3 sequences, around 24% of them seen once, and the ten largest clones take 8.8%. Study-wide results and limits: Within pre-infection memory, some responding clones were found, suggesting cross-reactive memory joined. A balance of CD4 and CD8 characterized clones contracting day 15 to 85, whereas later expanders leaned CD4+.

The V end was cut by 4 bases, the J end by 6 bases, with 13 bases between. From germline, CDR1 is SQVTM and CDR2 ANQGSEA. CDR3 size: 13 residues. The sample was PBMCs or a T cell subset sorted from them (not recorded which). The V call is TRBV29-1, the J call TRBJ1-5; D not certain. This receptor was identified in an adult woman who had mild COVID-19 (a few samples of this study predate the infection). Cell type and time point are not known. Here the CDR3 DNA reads TGCAGCGTTGGAGCTGGGTCAGGTCAGCCCCAGCATTTT. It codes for CSVGAGSGQPQHF.